The present TCR beta chain was sequenced within a study of blood T cell repertoires in COVID-19. Study-level information: There were acute and convalescent COVID-19 samples, and they came from the United States, Italy and Spain. Nucleic acid was either cDNA or gDNA, and it came from T cells, B-cell-depleted T cells, or PBMCs.

Patients from Seattle were sampled longitudinally, starting during active infection. CDR3 length: 12 amino acids. Germline loops: CDR1 MNHNY, CDR2 SVGAGI (reference sequence). V was shortened by 6 bases and J by 5 bases, with 10 bases between the two germline ends. The assay was immunoSEQ multiplex PCR, and TCRdb's table has in-frame clones only and misses some. The data show roughly 380,000 clones, about 91% seen once. The sequencing input was peripheral blood. The TCR was taken from a woman aged 40 to 49 with COVID-19, enrolled during active disease. The chain uses TRBV6-6 and TRBJ1-2; D gene ambiguous. The CDR3, as DNA: TGTGCCAGCAGCCCAGGAGGATATGGCTACACCTTC. Translation: CASSPGGYGYTF.